A selection of T cell receptor beta chains follows, all from one sample in a study of OX40 agonist ivuxolimab in advanced cancers. Some clones are missing from TCRdb's copy, which holds only in-frame ones; the method was immunoSEQ multiplex PCR. The sample yields tens of thousands of clones, 80% to 90% seen once. The source was CD4+ or CD8+ T cells sorted from blood, collected in a trial of the OX40 agonist ivuxolimab. The receptors shown here come from an adult with an advanced solid tumor such as melanoma, head and neck, liver or kidney cancer. Each CDR3 is given with its conserved first and last residue. A D gene is named only where the DNA matches it firmly. Some rows have no size entry. The others give once, few or many, or a class for an expanded clone.

DNA | CDR3 | size | V | D | J
TGTGCCAGCAGTTACGAACAGGGGACTGAAAAACTGTTTTTT | CASSYEQGTEKLFF | NA | TRBV6-5 | TRBD1 | TRBJ1-4
TGCAGCGTTGAAAGGGGCGCAGAGACCCAGTACTTC | CSVERGAETQYF | NA | TRBV29-1 | NA | TRBJ2-5
TGTGCCAGCAGTTACACAGGGAGTAATGAAAAACTGTTTTTT | CASSYTGSNEKLFF | NA | TRBV6-5 | NA | TRBJ1-4
TGTGCCAGCAGTTCGGCTTCTACTAGTCGGGGCTACACCTTC | CASSSASTSRGYTF | NA | TRBV28 | NA | TRBJ1-2
TGCGCCAGCAGCTTGGACGGGCGGGGATCCCTCTATGGCTACACCTTC | CASSLDGRGSLYGYTF | NA | TRBV5-1 | NA | TRBJ1-2
TGTGCCAGCCGCAGGGGGCTGGCCAATGAGCAGTTCTTC | CASRRGLANEQFF | NA | TRBV11-1 | TRBD1 | TRBJ2-1
TGTGCCAGCAGCTTATCAATTAGAGGGGGCAATGAGCAGTTCTTC | CASSLSIRGGNEQFF | NA | TRBV7-3 | NA | TRBJ2-1
TGTGCCAGTAGTATTAAAGGGGGGGACACCGGGGAGCTGTTTTTT | CASSIKGGDTGELFF | NA | TRBV19 | NA | TRBJ2-2
TGTGCCAGCAGTTACAGGGGTTATGGCTACACCTTC | CASSYRGYGYTF | NA | TRBV28 | TRBD1 | TRBJ1-2
TGTGCCAGCAGCCCCGGGCCGACGGGTGAGCAGTTCTTC | CASSPGPTGEQFF | NA | TRBV9 | NA | TRBJ2-1
TGTGCCAGCAGCCGCGGACAGTTTCTGGAAAACACCATATATTTT | CASSRGQFLENTIYF | once | TRBV6-5 | NA | TRBJ1-3
TGTGCCACCCGCCCAGGGGGGCCAGATACGCAGTATTTT | CATRPGGPDTQYF | NA | TRBV18 | NA | TRBJ2-3
TGTGCCAGCAGCGCTTCAATGAAGAATGAAAAACTGTTTTTT | CASSASMKNEKLFF | NA | TRBV7-9 | NA | TRBJ1-4
TGTGCCAGCAGCTTGAGCCAGGCCTCGTGGGAGACCCAGTACTTC | CASSLSQASWETQYF | NA | TRBV5-4 | NA | TRBJ2-5
TGTGCCAGCAGTGGTTTTGAGGGGGCCAACGTCCTGACTTTC | CASSGFEGANVLTF | NA | TRBV2 | NA | TRBJ2-6
TGTGCCAGCAGTTACACAAGCGGGACAGAGCTAGCTTTCTTT | CASSYTSGTELAFF | NA | TRBV6-5 | TRBD1 | TRBJ1-1
TGCAGCGTTGGGGGATTTGGGACCGGGGAGCTGTTTTTT | CSVGGFGTGELFF | NA | TRBV29-1 | NA | TRBJ2-2
TGTGCCAGCAGCCCAGGGATGGGGGAGACCCAGTACTTC | CASSPGMGETQYF | NA | TRBV6-5 | NA | TRBJ2-5
TGTGCCAGCAGCCGGGACAGAAATAATTCACCCCTCCACTTT | CASSRDRNNSPLHF | NA | TRBV6-5 | TRBD1 | TRBJ1-6
TGTGCCAGCAAACAATTGACAGGGTACTATGGCTACACCTTC | CASKQLTGYYGYTF | NA | TRBV27 | TRBD1 | TRBJ1-2
TGTGCCAGCAGCCGCAGTGATTATAGCAATCAGCCCCAGCATTTT | CASSRSDYSNQPQHF | NA | TRBV5-8 | NA | TRBJ1-5
TGCGCCAGCAGCCGAGGACAGGGGTCGGCGGCTAATGAAAAACTGTTTTTT | CASSRGQGSAANEKLFF | NA | TRBV5-1 | TRBD1 | TRBJ1-4
TGTGCCATCAGTGACGGGCAGGGGAACACTGAAGCTTTCTTT | CAISDGQGNTEAFF | once | TRBV10-3 | NA | TRBJ1-1
TGTGCCAGCTCACCACCCTGGGCCAGGGGGCACACAGATACGCAGTATTTT | CASSPPWARGHTDTQYF | NA | TRBV18 | TRBD1 | TRBJ2-3
TGTGCCAGCAGCCCCCTACGGCGGAACACCGGGGAGCTGTTTTTT | CASSPLRRNTGELFF | NA | TRBV9 | NA | TRBJ2-2
TGTGCCTGGAGTGAAGACGGGACGGTTGCCTACGAGCAGTACTTC | CAWSEDGTVAYEQYF | NA | TRBV30 | NA | TRBJ2-7
TGTGCCAGCAGCTTGGAGGGCAGGCGGGAGACCCAGTACTTC | CASSLEGRRETQYF | NA | TRBV11-2 | NA | TRBJ2-5
TGTGCCAGCTCACCACCCACGTCGAAGTACACCGGGGAGCTGTTTTTT | CASSPPTSKYTGELFF | NA | TRBV18 | NA | TRBJ2-2
TGTGCCACCAGCAGAGAGGGCGGGAATCAGCCCCAGCATTTT | CATSREGGNQPQHF | NA | TRBV15 | NA | TRBJ1-5
TGTGCCAGTAGTATAGCAGGGACAGGGGGCCAGGACATTCAGTACTTC | CASSIAGTGGQDIQYF | NA | TRBV19 | TRBD1 | TRBJ2-4
TGTGCCAGCAGTTACCTCAATAACTATGGCTACACCTTC | CASSYLNNYGYTF | NA | TRBV6-5 | NA | TRBJ1-2
TGTGCCAGCAGGATGTTAGAGACCCAGTACTTC | CASRMLETQYF | NA | TRBV28 | NA | TRBJ2-5
TGTGCCAGCAGCTTGGGGGGCACAGATACGCAGTATTTT | CASSLGGTDTQYF | NA | TRBV7-3 | NA | TRBJ2-3
TGTGCCAGCAGTTCCGGACCCCCGGTCGACAATGAGCAGTTCTTC | CASSSGPPVDNEQFF | NA | TRBV7-3 | NA | TRBJ2-1
TGTGCCATCAGTGAGTGGAGCGGGGACGTATACAATGAGCAGTTCTTC | CAISEWSGDVYNEQFF | NA | TRBV10-3 | TRBD2 | TRBJ2-1
TGTGCCAGCAGCTTAGCGGGGTCCTACAATGAGCAGTTCTTC | CASSLAGSYNEQFF | NA | TRBV7-8 | NA | TRBJ2-1
TGTGCCAGCAGCCCAGGGGTGGAAAGCTCCTATAATTCACCCCTCCACTTT | CASSPGVESSYNSPLHF | NA | TRBV9 | NA | TRBJ1-6
TGTGCCAGCAGCTTGATGGCCTCGGTCATGAACACTGAAGCTTTCTTT | CASSLMASVMNTEAFF | NA | TRBV5-6 | NA | TRBJ1-1
TGTGCCAGAGGGGCGACAGGGTGGGAAAAACTGTTTTTT | CARGATGWEKLFF | NA | TRBV6-1 | TRBD1 | TRBJ1-4
TGTGCCAGCAGCCAGTTAAGCTCCTACAATGAGCAGTTCTTC | CASSQLSSYNEQFF | NA | TRBV6-5 | NA | TRBJ2-1
TGCGCCAGCAGCCCTGGCGGGGGGCGAGGGAACATTCAGTACTTC | CASSPGGGRGNIQYF | NA | TRBV4-3 | TRBD2 | TRBJ2-4
TGTGCCAGCAGCGTAGAGTGGACAGGGTCTTACGAGCAGTACTTC | CASSVEWTGSYEQYF | NA | TRBV9 | TRBD1 | TRBJ2-7
TGCGCCAGCAGCTTAGATGACGGTCAAGAGACCCAGTACTTC | CASSLDDGQETQYF | NA | TRBV5-1 | NA | TRBJ2-5
TGTGCCACCAGCAGGGAGAGGGGTTACTCTGGAAACACCATATATTTT | CATSRERGYSGNTIYF | NA | TRBV15 | NA | TRBJ1-3
TGCAGCGTTGGCTTACATGTGGGGCAGCCCCAGCATTTT | CSVGLHVGQPQHF | NA | TRBV29-1 | NA | TRBJ1-5
TGTGCCAGCAGCTCCGCTAGGGGCAATGAGCAGTTCTTC | CASSSARGNEQFF | NA | TRBV7-2 | NA | TRBJ2-1
TGTGCCAGCAGTGACTCAGGGTGGTATGGCTACACCTTC | CASSDSGWYGYTF | NA | TRBV6-4 | NA | TRBJ1-2
TGTGCCAGCAGTTTAGCGGGCGGGTGGGGGGATGAGCAGTTCTTC | CASSLAGGWGDEQFF | NA | TRBV28 | NA | TRBJ2-1
TGTGCCAGCAGCCCTAGCTCCTATAATTCACCCCTCCACTTT | CASSPSSYNSPLHF | NA | TRBV6-5 | NA | TRBJ1-6
TGTGCCAGCAGTGATGGGCCCAGTGAAGCTTTCTTT | CASSDGPSEAFF | NA | TRBV28 | NA | TRBJ1-1
TGTGCCAGTGGACCTCGGACAGCGAACACCGGGGAGCTGTTTTTT | CASGPRTANTGELFF | NA | TRBV28 | NA | TRBJ2-2
TGTGCCGCCCGGCAGTCGACAGGGACAAACACCATATATTTT | CAARQSTGTNTIYF | NA | TRBV10-3 | TRBD1 | TRBJ1-3
TGTGCCAGCAGCTTTGGGACTAGCGGCACAGATACGCAGTATTTT | CASSFGTSGTDTQYF | NA | TRBV7-3 | TRBD2 | TRBJ2-3
TGTGCCAGCAGTCTAGGGCACAGGGATCAGCCCCAGCATTTT | CASSLGHRDQPQHF | NA | TRBV28 | NA | TRBJ1-5